The 17 T cell receptor beta chains below come from one sample, sequenced in a study of blood T cells in healthy people across ages. Then a second PCR, running roughly 7 to 11 cycles, was carried out with a sample-barcoded 5' primer and a J-beta primer mix. TCRdb reprocessed the 5' RACE reads via MiXCR and lists one record per CDR3 protein. The sample comprises about 970,000 distinct CDR3 sequences, roughly 51% of which are singletons, and 20% to 25% rests with the top ten. The sequenced sample consisted of blood. These receptors were obtained from a woman between 55 and 75 years old in good health.

This clonotype has a handful of counts. The chain links TRBV4-2 to TRBJ2-7; 7 bases line up with TRBD2. Looked up from germline, CDR1 is LGHNA and CDR2 is YNFKEQ. The CDR3 covers 15 residues. Germline trimming cut 4 bases from V and 0 bases from J; bases unmatched to any gene: 6. The CDR3 here is CASSPSAGDSYEQYF. DNA for the CDR3: TGTGCCAGCAGCCCAAGCGCGGGGGACTCCTACGAGCAGTACTTC.

The rearrangement links TRBV27 to TRBJ2-1; D remains unclear. CDR1 MNHEY and CDR2 SMNVEV come from the germline V gene (reference sequence). Trimming took off 3 bases at V and 2 bases at J, with 8 bases between the two ends. CDR3 length: 14 amino acids. CDR3 sequence (DNA): TGTGCCAGCAGTTTTGGTGTTACCTACAATGAGCAGTTCTTC. Translating gives CASSFGVTYNEQFF.

The chain joins TRBV20-1 to TRBJ2-7; 7 nucleotides agree with TRBD2. The CDR3 is 13 amino acids. Germline V gene sequence: CDR1 DFQATT, CDR2 SNEGSKA (reference sequence). V dropped 5 bases and J dropped 4; count of bases not matched to a gene: 8. The CDR3 here is CSARDYLRYEQYF. CDR3 sequence (DNA): TGCAGTGCTCGGGACTACCTGAGATACGAGCAGTACTTC.

Only a few counts were recorded for this clonotype. J is TRBJ2-5 and V is TRBV7-2, with 11 nucleotides matching TRBD1. The last part of the DNA fits TRBJ2-7 better; the J call may be wrong. The germline gives CDR1 SGHTA, CDR2 FQGNSA. This CDR3 region has 15 residues. The CDR3 region has the DNA TGTGCCAGCAGCTTACAGGACAGGGGGCGTAACGAGCAGTACTTC. Translation: CASSLQDRGRNEQYF.

This clonotype was picked up one time. Sequence at one end of the junction differs from germline and may be a read error. The chain recombines TRBV9 with TRBJ2-7, with TRBD2 matching over 7 bases. CDR1 is SGDLS and CDR2 is YYNGEE in the germline V gene. The CDR3 length is 17 residues. The chain's CDR3 is CTSSVGGVLTGGDEQYF. DNA for the CDR3: TGTACCAGCAGCGTAGGAGGAGTGTTGACGGGAGGCGACGAGCAGTACTTC.

DNA of the CDR3: TGTGCCAGCGGCCAACCGGGACTAGCGGACTACGAGCAGTACTTC. Translating gives CASGQPGLADYEQYF. V usage is TRBV7-9 and J usage is TRBJ2-7; TRBD2 matches 11 bases. Unmatched junction bases numbered 9, after V lost 8 bases and J lost 3 bases. From germline, CDR1 is SEHNR and CDR2 FQNEAQ (reference sequence). The CDR3 totals 15 residues.

This clonotype was observed a few times. This rearrangement joins TRBV7-2 to TRBJ1-6; weak D call: TRBD1 (5 bases). The CDR3 contains 14 residues. V was clipped by 0 bases and J by 10 bases, with 10 bases between them. Germline V gene sequence: CDR1 SGHTA, CDR2 FQGNSA. Here the CDR3 reads CASSLAGRGSPLHF. The CDR3 region has the DNA TGTGCCAGCAGCTTAGCGGGAAGGGGATCACCCCTCCACTTT. Combining the CDR3 with reference TRBV7-2 and TRBJ1-6 gives the whole variable domain GAGVSQSPSNKVTEKGKDVELRCDPISGHTALYWYRQSLGQGLEFLIYFQGNSAPDKSGLPSDRFSAERTGGSVSTLTIQRTQQEDSAVYLCASSLAGRGSPLHFGNGTRLTVT.

V usage is TRBV7-9 and J usage is TRBJ2-4; D perhaps matches TRBD1 (5 bases). V lost 5 bases and J lost 1, with 9 bases in between. The CDR3 is made up of 14 amino acids. Germline CDR1 and CDR2: SEHNR and FQNEAQ (reference sequence). CDR3 DNA sequence: TGTGCCAGCAGCCGAGACAGCGCCAAAAACATTCAGTACTTC. Protein product: CASSRDSAKNIQYF.

This clonotype was picked up a small number of times. The chain uses TRBV13 and TRBJ2-3; D is ambiguous. The germline V and J ends were trimmed by 4 bases and 8 bases, with 13 bases remaining between them. The germline gives CDR1 PRHDT, CDR2 FYEKMQ (reference sequence). This CDR3 region has 13 residues. For the CDR3, the DNA is TGTGCCAGCAGCTCTCAGATCCTCGGTACGCAGTATTTT. This translates into CASSSQILGTQYF.

The chain couples TRBV6-1 to TRBJ2-7, with a possible D match to TRBD2 (6 bases). The V gene's germline CDR1 is MNHNS and CDR2 SASEGT. With 5 bases removed from V and 0 bases from J, the gap between germline ends came to 17 bases. The CDR3 length is 16 residues. This chain's CDR3 is CASSIRDSLYSYEQYF. The CDR3 DNA reads TGTGCCAGCAGTATCCGGGACTCACTGTACTCCTACGAGCAGTACTTC.

This clonotype was seen only once. The J gene is TRBJ2-7, the V gene TRBV14; 9 nucleotides match TRBD2. CDR3 size: 17 residues. Germline loops: CDR1 SGHDN, CDR2 FVKESK. V shed 2 bases, J shed 7 bases, and the junction held 15 bases outside the gene matches. DNA for the CDR3: TGTGCCAGCAGCCAAAGCGGGAGGATGTCCTCCTACAATGAGCAGTACTTC. Translating it yields CASSQSGRMSSYNEQYF.

V gene TRBV12-3 or TRBV12-4 combines with J gene TRBJ2-3; 12 bases map to TRBD2. The V gene end was trimmed by 6 bases and the J gene end by 3 bases; junction bases not matched to a gene: 4. The CDR3 length is 15 residues. The CDR3 region is CASRPTSGGTDTQYF. CDR3 sequence (DNA): TGTGCCAGCAGGCCTACTAGCGGGGGGACAGATACGCAGTATTTT.

This clonotype occurred a few times. The chain has TRBV5-1 and TRBJ2-5; TRBD1 might be the D (6 bases). Near its end, the DNA agrees better with TRBJ2-7, so the J call may be wrong. CDR3 length: 13 residues. Germline CDR1 is SGHRS and CDR2 is YFSETQ. In nucleotides, the CDR3 is TGCGCCAGCAGCCTACACGGACAGTACGAGCAGTACTTC. This codes for CASSLHGQYEQYF.

This rearrangement joins TRBV12-3 or TRBV12-4 to TRBJ2-3; 8 bases are a match to TRBD2. The CDR3 length is 15 residues. V gave up 7 bases and J gave up 3 bases; unmatched junction bases: 9. The CDR3 loop reads CASTYRSSGTDTQYF. DNA of the CDR3: TGTGCCAGCACCTACAGGTCTAGCGGGACAGATACGCAGTATTTT.

The J gene is TRBJ2-7, the V gene TRBV20-1; possible D gene TRBD2, 5 bases. CDR3 length: 12 residues. Germline-derived CDR1 and CDR2 are DFQATT and SNEGSKA (reference sequence). With 3 bases removed from V and 4 bases from J, the gap between germline ends came to 10 bases. CDR3 coding DNA: TGCAGTGCTAGCCTCACTAGGTACGAGCAGTACTTC. Translation gives CSASLTRYEQYF.

The V and J genes are TRBV7-9 and TRBJ1-5; D unresolved. Trimming removed 1 base from V and 3 bases from J, with 4 bases in between. Germline-derived CDR1 and CDR2 are SEHNR and FQNEAQ (reference sequence). The CDR3 runs to 13 residues. Here the CDR3 reads CASSLDPNQPQHF. The CDR3 DNA follows: TGTGCCAGCAGCTTAGACCCCAATCAGCCCCAGCATTTT.

V usage is TRBV30 and J usage is TRBJ2-7, with D uncertain. CDR3 length: 12 amino acids. Germline V gene data show CDR1 as GTSNPN and CDR2 as SVGIG (reference sequence). V lost 5 bases and J 2 bases, leaving 10 bases between the germline ends. The CDR3 DNA sequence: TGTGCCTGGGGGTCAAGGACCTACGAGCAGTACTTC. This sequence encodes CAWGSRTYEQYF.